This T cell receptor (beta chain) was found in a study of cytomegalovirus exposure and HLA in healthy donors. Germline assignment: CDR1 SEHNR and CDR2 FQNEAQ (reference sequence). The CDR3 contains 12 residues. With V trimmed by 6 bases and J by 8 bases, 6 bases remained unmatched. It was with 60 Vbeta and 13 Jbeta primers that the PCR ran. Authors' methods: It was a later analysis that counted some 80 million unique TCR beta chains, of which around 11 million were shared. Sequencing used immunoSEQ multiplex PCR; TCRdb keeps in-frame clones, though not all of them. That table is the source of V, J and clone size, and D and trimming were worked out from the DNA. The repertoire has roughly 200,000 clones, more than 80% of them found once; the top ten carry 0.65% to 0.75%. Regarding the study as a whole: In a later analysis, parvovirus B19, influenza, CMV and Epstein-Barr virus appeared linked to several top co-occurrence clusters. As a later analysis showed, a missense DCLRE1C variant was linked to trimming of TCR beta V- and J-genes. Usually a TCR sequence was rare, but some public TCRs were found in many donors.

For this clone: Its antigen is currently unknown.

Sequencing was done on a sample of PBMCs. This rearrangement joins TRBV7-9 to TRBJ1-2; 7 nucleotides line up with TRBD1. The clonotype was recovered from a boy younger than 18 in good health and CMV-seronegative. The CDR3 nucleotides read TGTGCCAGCAGTTACAGACAGGGAGGCTACACCTTC. It is translated as CASSYRQGGYTF.